The sequence of this TCR beta chain was determined in a study of blood T cell repertoires in COVID-19. Study details: There were acute and convalescent COVID-19 samples, and they came from the United States, Italy and Spain. PBMCs, B-cell-depleted T cells, or T cells provided the cDNA or gDNA that made up the material.

The assay was immunoSEQ multiplex PCR, and TCRdb's table has in-frame clones only and misses some. Here the sample spans around 150,000 clones, about 90% being singletons. Germline CDR1 reads GTSNPN; CDR2 reads SVGIG (reference sequence). This CDR3 has 13 residues. V lost 6 bases and J lost 6, with 12 bases in between. V is TRBV30 and J is TRBJ1-6; D is uncertain. Sequencing input: peripheral blood. The receptor's source is a man aged 55 to 70 with active or convalescent COVID-19. DNA of the CDR3: TGTGCCTGCCTCGCGAGGTTTAATTCACCCCTCCACTTT. Its translation is CACLARFNSPLHF.